This TCR beta chain was recovered during a study of T cell repertoires in cytomegalovirus infection. Study-level information: Well-studied HLA-B-restricted epitopes and recently identified HLA-C-restricted epitopes of CMV were both used in the study.

Study results and limitations: Cumulative frequency (of public TCR beta family members) identified carriers of CMV plus the relevant HLA.

For this clonotype: The antigen remains unidentified.

The CDR3 sequence is 12 residues long. Germline V lookup: CDR1 SGHTA, CDR2 FQGTGA. V lost 7 bases and J 4 bases, leaving 7 bases between the germline ends. A single record per CDR3 protein comes from TCRdb applying MiXCR to the reads. The sample has hundreds of thousands of distinct CDR3 sequences, roughly 30% seen once. The material was cultured CD8+ T cells from PBMCs, obtained from culture after CMV antigen stimulation. The gene calls are TRBV7-3 and TRBJ2-2; D is uncertain. This clonotype originated in a human donor in good health (CMV status not recorded). Some clones in this sample may be carry-over from other donors' samples. The CDR3 here is CASNTLTGELFF. DNA for the CDR3: TGTGCCAGCAACACCCTCACCGGGGAGCTGTTTTTT.